This TCR beta chain was recovered during a study of blood T cell repertoires in COVID-19. Across the whole study: Whether acute or convalescent, the COVID-19 samples came from the United States, Italy and Spain.

Germline-derived CDR1 and CDR2 are SGHRS and YFSETQ. J was trimmed by 2 bases and V by 4 bases; bases with no gene match: 7. The CDR3 is made up of 15 amino acids. In the original workflow: Amplification of reference gene primers was used by the study to estimate nucleated cell counts. Sequencing used immunoSEQ multiplex PCR; TCRdb keeps in-frame clones, though not all of them. The V and J calls and clone size come from that table; D and trimming were worked out from the DNA. Of roughly 120,000 clones in the sample, 80% to 90% were seen once. The specimen was peripheral blood. The clonotype was recovered from a human donor in a cohort sampled during active COVID-19. This chain links TRBV5-1 with TRBJ2-3, with TRBD1 identical over 7 bases. CDR3 loop: CASSPRDSLTDTQYF. The CDR3 bases are TGCGCCAGCAGCCCCCGGGACAGCCTCACAGATACGCAGTATTTT.